This TCR beta chain was obtained from a study of T-cell reconstitution after alpha-beta-depleted transplantation in children. Study conclusions and caveats: Reported findings indicate that, about two months after transplant, alpha-beta T cells came from several hundred expanded clones, which were derived from non-depleted graft cells. One year post-transplant, T-cell counts and diversity were largely derived from T cells produced anew.

Unique molecular identifiers were incorporated during preparation of the TCRbeta library. TCRdb independently ran MiXCR on the PCR reads; one entry per CDR3 protein. Found here are a few hundred thousand distinct CDR3 sequences, about 40% of them singletons; the top ten hold under 35%. This clonotype was picked up a small number of times. Antigen unknown. The sequence derives from a girl aged 2 to 9 with aplastic anemia, due to receive a stem cell transplant. The material sequenced was PBMCs, taken before TCRalphabeta/CD19-depleted stem cell transplant.

CDR3 amino acids: CASSPGRRAAYNEQFF. CDR3 bases: TGTGCCAGCAGCCCTGGGCGGCGGGCGGCCTACAATGAGCAGTTCTTC. The chain combines TRBV14 with TRBJ2-1, with a possible D match to TRBD2 (5 bases). V lost 4 bases and J 2 bases, leaving 15 bases between the germline ends. This CDR3 region has 16 residues. Per germline, CDR1 SGHDN and CDR2 FVKESK.